Following are 17 T cell receptor beta chains from one sample sequenced in a study of CD8 T cells in Susac syndrome. Random-hexamer reverse transcription was applied to roughly 0.5 to 1 ug RNA. TCRdb ran MiXCR on the immunoSEQ multiplex PCR reads and lists one entry per CDR3 protein. The sample has 100,000 to 150,000 distinct CDR3 sequences, approximately 93% seen once. Source material: CD8+ T cells from PBMCs. Receptors originate from a human donor with multiple sclerosis.

The chain joins TRBV7-3 to TRBJ1-3; the D is unclear. Between the trimmed V and J ends, which lost 5 bases and 0 bases, there was a span of 11 bases. There are 15 residues in the CDR3. CDR1 is SGHTA, CDR2 FQGTGA, per germline. The CDR3 sequence is CASSPDRSSGNTIYF. As DNA, the CDR3 is TGTGCCAGCAGCCCAGATAGGAGCTCTGGAAACACCATATATTTT.

The CDR3 protein is CASGLMGLARETQYF. CDR3 bases: TGTGCTAGTGGTTTGATGGGACTAGCGAGAGAGACCCAGTACTTC. V is TRBV12-5 and J is TRBJ2-5; 10 bases align to TRBD2. Unmatched junction bases numbered 4, after V lost 2 bases and J lost 4 bases. Germline V CDR1 and CDR2: LGHNT, FRNRAP. The CDR3 loop spans 15 amino acids.

The V and J genes are TRBV10-2 and TRBJ2-7; D might be TRBD2 (7 bases). Trimming pared 6 bases from V and 2 bases from J, leaving 8 bases between. The CDR3 is made up of 12 amino acids. In germline, CDR1 is WSHSY, CDR2 SAAADI. CDR3 coding DNA: TGCGCCAGCAGCGGGGGGCCCTACGAGCAGTACTTC. This gives the protein CASSGGPYEQYF.

The V and J genes are TRBV13 and TRBJ2-5, with 9 bases fitting TRBD1. Germline CDR1 and CDR2: PRHDT and FYEKMQ (reference sequence). The CDR3 totals 12 residues. With 8 bases clipped from V and 4 bases from J, the junction kept 2 bases outside the gene matches. CDR3 DNA sequence: TGTGCCAGCGGACAGGGGCGAGAGACCCAGTACTTC. Residues: CASGQGRETQYF.

J is TRBJ2-3 and V is TRBV11-2, with 12 bases lining up with TRBD2. CDR3 length: 21 residues. CDR1 and CDR2 from the germline V gene are SGHAT and FQNNGV. The trim removed 0 bases at V and 4 bases at J, leaving 17 bases unmatched. CDR3 coding DNA: TGTGCCAGCAGCTTAGATCGCCCGGATCTAAGACTAGCGGGAGACCCAGATACGCAGTATTTT. Its translation is CASSLDRPDLRLAGDPDTQYF.

This chain joins TRBV20-1 and TRBJ2-7; D remains ambiguous. Germline V gene data show CDR1 as DFQATT and CDR2 as SNEGSKA (reference sequence). The CDR3 consists of 13 residues. V gave up 0 bases and J gave up 6 bases, with 12 bases separating them. The CDR3 nucleotides read TGCAGTGCTAGAGATTTTTTGGGGTCCGAGCAGTACTTC. Its protein is CSARDFLGSEQYF.

The genes are TRBV5-1 and TRBJ1-5, with 9 positions matching TRBD1. The ends lost 4 bases at V and 7 bases at J; junction bases unmatched: 9. This CDR3 is 15 amino acids long. CDR1 SGHRS and CDR2 YFSETQ come from the germline V gene. As DNA, the CDR3 is TGCGCCAGCAGCCTCGACACAGGGGGCAGGCAGCCCCAGCATTTT. This translates into CASSLDTGGRQPQHF.

This chain links TRBV28 with TRBJ2-7; the D gene could be TRBD1 or TRBD2 (6 bases each). This CDR3 spans 17 amino acids. The V gene's germline CDR1 is MDHEN and CDR2 SYDVKM. The V and J ends lost 2 bases and 4 bases respectively, with 21 bases between them. The CDR3 loop reads CASSLRTDPEGVYEQYV. CDR3 DNA sequence: TGTGCCAGCAGTTTACGCACCGACCCGGAGGGGGTATACGAGCAGTACGTC.

In this sample, this clonotype turned up once. The chain combines TRBV29-1 with TRBJ1-4; TRBD1 agrees at 7 bases. V shed 7 bases and J 4 bases; nucleotides not matched to a gene: 15. The CDR3 covers 16 residues. Germline lookup yields CDR1 SQVTM and CDR2 ANQGSEA. The CDR3 coding sequence is TGCAGCGCCATCTTACCGGGACAGCACATTAATGAAAAACTGTTTTTT. This codes for CSAILPGQHINEKLFF.

The rearrangement joins TRBV3-1 to TRBJ1-5; perhaps TRBD1 as D (5 bases). V lost 5 bases and J lost 0, with 11 bases in between. Germline V gives CDR1 LGHDT, CDR2 YNNKEL (reference sequence). The CDR3 covers 15 residues. As DNA, the CDR3 is TGTGCCAGCAGCTCAGGGTTTGGTAGCAATCAGCCCCAGCATTTT. Translating it yields CASSSGFGSNQPQHF.

This clonotype was detected only a few times. The chain carries TRBV4-1 and TRBJ2-1; 7 bases line up with TRBD2. V shed 3 bases and J 8 bases; nucleotides not matched to a gene: 4. The CDR3 is made up of 13 amino acids. CDR1 is MGHRA and CDR2 is YSYEKL in the germline V gene. The CDR3 nucleotides read TGCGCCAGCAGCCAGATGGGGGGGGATGAGCAGTTCTTC. It encodes CASSQMGGDEQFF.

About this clonotype itself: Germline and junction disagree at one end, which may indicate a read error. The V call is TRBV9, the J call TRBJ1-5; 9 bases fit TRBD1. The CDR3 loop spans 15 amino acids. CDR1 is SGDLS, CDR2 YYNGEE, per germline. DNA for the CDR3: TGTGTCAGCAGCGGGGGACAGGGAGGCAATCAGCCCCAGCATTTT. Protein sequence: CVSSGGQGGNQPQHF.

The sample holds one count of this clonotype. The rearrangement links TRBV12-3 or TRBV12-4 to TRBJ2-2; D is ambiguous. The V gene lost 5 bases and the J gene lost 4 bases, with 8 bases spanning the gap. This CDR3 has 13 amino acids. The CDR3 DNA follows: TGTGCCAGCAGTCGACTCAGCACCGGGGAGCTGTTTTTT. Its protein product is CASSRLSTGELFF.

V is TRBV18 and J is TRBJ2-7; TRBD2 matches at 14 bases. Unmatched junction bases numbered 13, after V lost 2 bases and J lost 7 bases. Germline V gene data show CDR1 as KGHSH and CDR2 as LQKENI. The length of the CDR3 is 18 residues. The CDR3 loop is CASSPTMPGLAGVGEQYV. CDR3 bases: TGTGCCAGCTCACCAACTATGCCGGGACTAGCGGGAGTCGGTGAGCAGTACGTC.

V usage is TRBV27 and J usage is TRBJ2-5; possible D gene TRBD1, 5 bases. Trimming took 0 bases from V and 9 from J, leaving 11 bases between them. Germline CDR1 MNHEY, CDR2 SMNVEV (reference sequence). The CDR3 runs 13 residues. CDR3 amino acids: CASSLSAVGAQYF. The CDR3 coding sequence is TGTGCCAGCAGTTTATCCGCGGTAGGGGCCCAGTACTTC.

The V call is TRBV9, the J call TRBJ2-2; 8 bases are a match to TRBD2. The CDR3 extends over 14 amino acids. V gave up 7 bases and J gave up 5 bases; unmatched junction bases: 7. Germline CDR1 SGDLS, CDR2 YYNGEE. The DNA for the CDR3 is TGTGCCAGCGGGTCCAGCGGGAGAACCGGGGAGCTGTTTTTT. It is translated as CASGSSGRTGELFF.

The chain combines TRBV9 with TRBJ2-7; tentative D call: TRBD1 (5 bases). CDR3 length equals 13 residues. Germline CDR1 and CDR2: SGDLS and YYNGEE. The V gene lost 2 bases and the J gene lost 5 bases, with 11 bases spanning the gap. CDR3 residues: CASSVQGTDEQYF. The CDR3 nucleotides read TGTGCCAGCAGCGTCCAGGGCACGGACGAGCAGTACTTC. The full variable domain, with the rest looked up from reference TRBV9 and TRBJ2-7, is DSGVTQTPKHLITATGQRVTLRCSPRSGDLSVYWYQQSLDQGLQFLIQYYNGEERAKGNILERFSAQQFPDLHSELNLSSLELGDSALYFCASSVQGTDEQYFGPGTRLTVT.